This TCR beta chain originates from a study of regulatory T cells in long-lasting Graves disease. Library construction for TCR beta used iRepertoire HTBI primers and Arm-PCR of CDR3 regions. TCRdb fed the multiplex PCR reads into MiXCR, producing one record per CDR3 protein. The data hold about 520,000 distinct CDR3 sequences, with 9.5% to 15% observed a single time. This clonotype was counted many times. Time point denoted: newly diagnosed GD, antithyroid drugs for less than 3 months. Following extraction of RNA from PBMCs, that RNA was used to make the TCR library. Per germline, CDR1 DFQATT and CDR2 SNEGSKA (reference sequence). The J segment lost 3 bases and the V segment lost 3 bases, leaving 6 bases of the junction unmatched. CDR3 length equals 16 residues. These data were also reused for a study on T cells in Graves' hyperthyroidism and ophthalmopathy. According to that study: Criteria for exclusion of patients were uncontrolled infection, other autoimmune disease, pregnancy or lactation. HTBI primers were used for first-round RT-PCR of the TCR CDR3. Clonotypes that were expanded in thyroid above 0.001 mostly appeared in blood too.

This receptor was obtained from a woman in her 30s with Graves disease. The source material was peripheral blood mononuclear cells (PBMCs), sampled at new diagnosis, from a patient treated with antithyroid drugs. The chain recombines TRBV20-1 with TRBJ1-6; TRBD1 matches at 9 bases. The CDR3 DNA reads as TGCAGTGCTAGGGACGGGACAGGGCTCTATAATTCACCCCTCCACTTT. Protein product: CSARDGTGLYNSPLHF.